This TCR beta chain was identified during a study of T cell repertoires in cytomegalovirus infection. The overall study: Recently identified HLA-C-restricted CMV epitopes were among the peptides used.

About this clonotype: Its antigen is currently unknown.

TCRdb re-called the reads through MiXCR, storing one row per CDR3 protein. The sample shows about 100,000 distinct CDR3 sequences, under 55% of them seen only once. Trimming pared 3 bases from V and 4 bases from J, leaving 9 bases between. The CDR3 sequence is 13 residues long. Germline V gene data show CDR1 as MNHEY and CDR2 as SVGEGT. Findings and caveats of the study: Dominant in the ex vivo response were TCR beta clonotypes restricted by HLA-C and specific for CMV. Summed frequency of public TCR beta families distinguished CMV carriers with the relevant HLA.

The V call is TRBV6-2 or TRBV6-3, the J call TRBJ1-1; no clear D. The material sequenced was CD8+ T cells from cultured PBMCs, taken from culture after CMV antigen stimulation. The TCR was taken from a human donor in good health (CMV status not recorded). Some clones in this sample may be carry-over from other donors' samples. Here the CDR3 reads CASSYSGPTEAFF. In DNA, the CDR3 is TGTGCCAGCAGTTATTCCGGACCCACTGAAGCTTTCTTT.